Here is one T cell receptor beta chain with its context. The target antigen is unknown. This entry comes from a study of shared clonotypes between healthy human individuals. Each donor was a Caucasian adult residing in Nashville, Tennessee. Samples left unsorted employed around 92 million PBMCs for genomic DNA. The study's findings and limits: Only blood was sampled, and tissue TCR repertoires likely differ from blood ones.

Libraries were prepared by immunoSEQ multiplex PCR; TCRdb keeps only in-frame clonotypes and omits some of them. The sample has about 470,000 clones, about 85% seen once. Material for sequencing was PBMCs. This TCR was recovered from a woman in her thirties or forties in good health. Some clones in this sample may be carry-over from other donors' samples.

The CDR3 DNA is TGTGCCAGCAGCTTGTCCGACCTGTCCTACAATGAGCAGTTCTTC. It is translated as CASSLSDLSYNEQFF. The chain combines TRBV5-5 with TRBJ2-1; D not certain. V was pared by 1 base and J by 1 base, with 9 bases between. CDR3 size: 15 residues. Germline V gene lookup returns CDR1 SGHKS and CDR2 YYEKEE (reference sequence).